The 26 T cell receptor beta chains presented below share a single source sample, sequenced in a study of shared clonotypes between healthy human individuals. The method was immunoSEQ multiplex PCR; TCRdb's version includes in-frame clones alone and lacks a portion of them. The sample carries 2 million to 2.5 million clones, approximately 94% recorded once. The naive CD8 subset, CD45RO-negative cells positively selected for CCR7, excluded terminally differentiated effector memory CD45RA+ cells. Sample: naive CD8+ T cells from PBMCs. The receptors stem from a man aged 18 to 29 in good health. Some clones in this sample may be carry-over from other donors' samples.

The chain combines TRBV29-1 with TRBJ2-7, with 7 bases aligning to TRBD2. The length of the CDR3 is 16 residues. Trimming at V came to 0 bases and at J to 5 bases, leaving 13 bases not matched to a gene. Germline-derived CDR1 and CDR2 are SQVTM and ANQGSEA. The CDR3 DNA reads as TGCAGCGTTGAAGAAAGATCGGGCGGGAGCCCGAACGAGCAGTACTTC. Protein sequence: CSVEERSGGSPNEQYF.

This chain joins TRBV27 and TRBJ2-5; 7 bases agree with TRBD1. This CDR3 is 13 amino acids long. V shed 6 bases, J shed 7 bases, and the junction held 8 bases outside the gene matches. The germline V gene encodes CDR1 MNHEY and CDR2 SMNVEV (reference sequence). CDR3 region: CASRRQGGPTQYF. DNA of the CDR3: TGTGCCAGCAGGCGACAGGGCGGGCCGACCCAGTACTTC.

The CDR3 DNA reads TGTGCCAGCAGCCAAGGAGGGGGACAGGGTGACACTGAAGCTTTCTTT. The encoded protein is CASSQGGGQGDTEAFF. The genes are TRBV14 and TRBJ1-1; 9 positions agree with TRBD1. There are 16 residues in the CDR3. Germline trimming cut 1 base from V and 3 bases from J; bases unmatched to any gene: 6. The germline V gene has CDR1 SGHDN and CDR2 FVKESK.

The rearrangement links TRBV9 to TRBJ2-2; 10 bases line up with TRBD2. CDR3 length: 19 amino acids. Germline CDR1 and CDR2: SGDLS and YYNGEE. Germline trimming cut 3 bases from V and 1 base from J; bases unmatched to any gene: 12. CDR3 DNA sequence: TGTGCCAGCAGCGGGGCTGGTATCCTAGCGGGAGAGAACACCGGGGAGCTGTTTTTT. Protein product: CASSGAGILAGENTGELFF.

The CDR3 region has the DNA TGTGCCAGCAGCGGAAGACAGGGAGGGGACACTGAAGCTTTCTTT. This translates into CASSGRQGGDTEAFF. The chain is built from TRBV9 and TRBJ1-1; TRBD1 matches at 7 bases. CDR1 SGDLS and CDR2 YYNGEE come from the germline V gene. The CDR3 runs 15 residues. V lost 3 bases, J lost 3 bases, and 8 bases stayed unmatched.

The rearrangement links TRBV29-1 to TRBJ2-1; 8 nucleotides match TRBD2. In germline, CDR1 is SQVTM, CDR2 ANQGSEA. There are 13 residues in the CDR3. The V and J ends lost 5 bases and 2 bases, in that order; junction bases with no gene match: 2. CDR3 nucleotide sequence: TGCAGCGTTCGGGGGGGCCCCTACAATGAGCAGTTCTTC. It encodes CSVRGGPYNEQFF.

This chain joins TRBV7-9 and TRBJ2-3; 11 nucleotides match TRBD1. V was clipped by 5 bases and J by 6 bases; unmatched bases: 7. The germline V gene has CDR1 SEHNR and CDR2 FQNEAQ (reference sequence). The CDR3 consists of 15 residues. The CDR3 nucleotides are TGTGCCAGCAGCCAGACCGGGACAGGGGGGGATACGCAGTATTTT. As protein: CASSQTGTGGDTQYF.

The genes are TRBV9 and TRBJ2-3; 8 nucleotides match TRBD2. The CDR3 runs 12 residues. Germline loops: CDR1 SGDLS, CDR2 YYNGEE. Trimming took 2 bases from V and 7 from J; bases not matched to a gene: 0. For the CDR3, the DNA is TGTGCCAGCAGCGTTAGCGGGAATACGCAGTATTTT. It encodes CASSVSGNTQYF. The full variable domain, rest sourced from reference TRBV9 and TRBJ2-3, is DSGVTQTPKHLITATGQRVTLRCSPRSGDLSVYWYQQSLDQGLQFLIQYYNGEERAKGNILERFSAQQFPDLHSELNLSSLELGDSALYFCASSVSGNTQYFGPGTRLTVL.

The count of this clone is one. The rearrangement links TRBV7-9 to TRBJ2-1; D gene uncertain. Trimming took 5 bases from V and 0 from J, leaving 11 bases between them. Germline values: CDR1 SEHNR, CDR2 FQNEAQ (reference sequence). The CDR3 runs to 15 residues. CDR3 bases: TGTGCCAGCAGCGCAGTAAACTACTCCTACAATGAGCAGTTCTTC. Protein sequence: CASSAVNYSYNEQFF.

The gene calls are TRBV11-2 and TRBJ1-5; possible D gene TRBD1, 5 bases. The CDR3 extends over 14 amino acids. V was cut by 5 bases and J by 7 bases, with 15 bases left in between. Germline V gives CDR1 SGHAT, CDR2 FQNNGV. The chain's CDR3 is CASSPDGGRQPQHF. As DNA, the CDR3 is TGTGCCAGCAGCCCCGACGGGGGGAGGCAGCCCCAGCATTTT.

This clone has a single count. CDR3 sequence reads: CASSQDSGLAGANPLYSYEQYF. The CDR3 coding sequence is TGTGCCAGCAGCCAAGACTCGGGACTAGCGGGAGCAAATCCCCTTTACTCCTACGAGCAGTACTTC. The J gene is TRBJ2-7, the V gene TRBV14, with 14 bases lining up with TRBD2. Unmatched junction bases numbered 16, after V lost 0 bases and J lost 0 bases. The CDR3 has 22 residues. Looked up from germline, CDR1 is SGHDN and CDR2 is FVKESK.

This sequence joins TRBV7-8 and TRBJ1-1; 9 nucleotides align to TRBD1. The V gene end was trimmed by 5 bases and the J gene end by 0 bases; junction bases not matched to a gene: 13. The CDR3 has 18 residues. Germline V gene sequence: CDR1 SGHVS, CDR2 FQNEAQ. The CDR3 coding sequence is TGTGCCAGCAGCCGCCAGGGACAGGGCTTTAGGCTGAACACTGAAGCTTTCTTT. Its protein is CASSRQGQGFRLNTEAFF.

CDR3 residues: CASSQDPRGVHEQYF. The CDR3, as DNA: TGCGCCAGCAGCCAAGACCCCAGGGGGGTCCACGAGCAGTACTTC. This chain links TRBV4-1 with TRBJ2-7, with D possibly matching TRBD1 (7 bases). V dropped 0 bases and J dropped 5 bases, with 14 bases sitting between them. The CDR3 is 15 amino acids. Looked up from germline, CDR1 is MGHRA and CDR2 is YSYEKL.

In this sample, this clone turned up a few times. The V and J genes are TRBV27 and TRBJ2-7; D call uncertain. The germline V gene encodes CDR1 MNHEY and CDR2 SMNVEV (reference sequence). Trimming removed 0 bases from V and 3 bases from J, with 6 bases in between. CDR3 size: 13 residues. The CDR3 DNA reads as TGTGCCAGCAGTTTATCAGTGATCTACGAGCAGTACTTC. It specifies CASSLSVIYEQYF.

This clone appeared a few times. Since the CDR3 does not end with the conserved phenylalanine or tryptophan, this likely comes from a read error. Because the CDR3's place on the DNA is in doubt, the DNA is left out and the CDR3 is given as listed by TCRdb. The chain couples TRBV30 to TRBJ1-1. The CDR3 has 8 amino acids, counting both end residues. CDR1 GTSNPN and CDR2 SVGIG come from the germline V gene (reference sequence). The CDR3 sequence: CACPPDLV.

Concerning this clone: Additional DNA sequences in this sample encode the identical CDR3. The chain uses TRBV9 and TRBJ1-2, with 9 bases lining up with TRBD1. V trimming: 0 bases; J trimming: 2 bases; junction bases outside the gene matches: 2. CDR3 length: 15 residues. The germline gives CDR1 SGDLS, CDR2 YYNGEE. Here the CDR3 DNA reads TGTGCCAGCAGCGTAGTAGGACAGGGGAACTATGGCTACACCTTC. Its protein is CASSVVGQGNYGYTF.

The chain combines TRBV21-1 with TRBJ2-6; the listed D gene, TRBD1, was not tested against the DNA. TRBV21-1 is listed as a pseudogene. CDR3 length: 19 amino acids. CDR3 sequence: CASSNHKTDSSSGANVLTF. CDR3 nucleotide sequence: TGTGCCAGCAGCAACCATAAAACCGACAGTAGCTCTGGGGCCAACGTCCTGACTTTC.

This clone was seen only once. Other DNA variants within this sample encode the same CDR3. The gene calls are TRBV27 and TRBJ1-4, with a weak D call TRBD1 (5 bases). The germline V gene encodes CDR1 MNHEY and CDR2 SMNVEV (reference sequence). The length of the CDR3 is 13 residues. The ends were cut back, 2 bases at V and 8 bases at J, with 9 bases in the middle. CDR3 protein: CASSLRGGEKLFF. The CDR3 DNA follows: TGTGCCAGCAGTTTAAGGGGAGGCGAAAAACTGTTTTTT. The full variable domain, completed using reference TRBV27 and TRBJ1-4, is EAQVTQNPRYLITVTGKKLTVTCSQNMNHEYMSWYRQDPGLGLRQIYYSMNVEVTDKGDVPEGYKVSRKEKRNFPLILESPSPNQTSLYFCASSLRGGEKLFFGSGTQLSVL.

This chain connects TRBV7-8 to TRBJ2-7; no definite D call. The CDR3 spans 16 residues. Germline CDR1 is SGHVS and CDR2 is FQNEAQ. V was trimmed by 5 bases and J by 4 bases, leaving 21 bases between them. CDR3 sequence: CASSPPRGSQIYEQYF. CDR3 DNA sequence: TGTGCCAGCAGCCCCCCCCGCGGTTCCCAAATATACGAGCAGTACTTC.

The V gene is TRBV5-4, the J gene TRBJ1-1; 7 nucleotides agree with TRBD1. Germline CDR1 SGHNT, CDR2 YYREEE (reference sequence). The CDR3 spans 16 residues. The junction had 9 bases not matched to a gene; V was cut back by 4 bases and J by 0 bases. CDR3 coding DNA: TGTGCCAGCAGCCCGGACAGGAACCTCATGAACACTGAAGCTTTCTTT. Translation: CASSPDRNLMNTEAFF.

This chain links TRBV4-1 with TRBJ1-5; D gene unclear. The CDR3 totals 14 residues. Germline lookup yields CDR1 MGHRA and CDR2 YSYEKL. Trimming left V 4 bases short and J 5 bases short, with 12 bases between. This chain's CDR3 is CASSPRFGDQPQHF. The CDR3 DNA reads as TGCGCCAGCAGCCCTCGTTTCGGGGATCAGCCCCAGCATTTT.

This rearrangement joins TRBV27 to TRBJ1-4; the D gene is possibly TRBD1 (6 bases). This CDR3 comprises 14 residues. V was trimmed by 4 bases and J by 5 bases, leaving 11 bases between them. Germline CDR1 MNHEY, CDR2 SMNVEV (reference sequence). CDR3 protein: CASSSRDTNEKLFF. The CDR3 nucleotides read TGTGCCAGCAGTTCACGGGACACAAATGAAAAACTGTTTTTT.

This clone showed up just once. The chain couples TRBV5-6 to TRBJ2-1; D tentatively reads TRBD1 or TRBD2 (5 bases each). Germline lookup yields CDR1 SGHDT and CDR2 YYEEEE. The V end was cut by 0 bases, the J end by 9 bases, with 7 bases between. The CDR3 spans 12 residues. The CDR3 nucleotides are TGTGCCAGCAGCTTGGTTGGGGGTGAGCAGTTCTTC. As protein: CASSLVGGEQFF.

This clone was recorded only once. The V call is TRBV19, the J call TRBJ2-2, with 10 bases fitting TRBD1. This CDR3 region has 18 residues. The J segment lost 0 bases and the V segment lost 5 bases, leaving 9 bases of the junction unmatched. Germline V gene lookup returns CDR1 LNHDA and CDR2 SQIVND (reference sequence). The CDR3 sequence: CASSEGDRGNPNTGELFF. As DNA, the CDR3 is TGTGCCAGTAGTGAGGGGGACAGGGGAAACCCGAACACCGGGGAGCTGTTTTTT.

The CDR3 spells CASSSRQGIRAGELFF. The CDR3 DNA follows: TGTGCCAGTAGTAGCCGACAGGGGATAAGGGCCGGGGAGCTGTTTTTT. The V gene is TRBV19, the J gene TRBJ2-2; 8 nucleotides match TRBD1. Per germline, CDR1 LNHDA and CDR2 SQIVND (reference sequence). Trimming cost V 4 bases and J 6 bases; bases outside gene matches: 10. The CDR3 is 16 amino acids.

The chain recombines TRBV5-4 with TRBJ1-2; maybe TRBD1 (6 bases). The CDR3 is 15 residues long. Trimming shortened V by 0 bases and J by 3 bases, and 12 bases separated the two germline ends. CDR1 and CDR2 (germline): SGHNT, YYREEE (reference sequence). CDR3 DNA sequence: TGTGCCAGCAGCTTGGTACAGGGCATGGACTATGGCTACACCTTC. Amino acids: CASSLVQGMDYGYTF.